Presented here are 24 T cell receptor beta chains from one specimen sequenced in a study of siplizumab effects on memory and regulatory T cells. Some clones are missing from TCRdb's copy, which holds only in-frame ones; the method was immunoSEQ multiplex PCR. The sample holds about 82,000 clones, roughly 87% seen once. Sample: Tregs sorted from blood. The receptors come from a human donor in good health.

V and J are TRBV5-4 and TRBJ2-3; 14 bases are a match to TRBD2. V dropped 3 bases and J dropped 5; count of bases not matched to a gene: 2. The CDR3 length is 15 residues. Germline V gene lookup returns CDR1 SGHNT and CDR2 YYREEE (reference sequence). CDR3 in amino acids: CASSSGLAGVDTQYF. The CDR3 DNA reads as TGTGCCAGCAGCTCGGGACTAGCGGGGGTAGATACGCAGTATTTT.

CDR3 coding DNA: TGTGCCAGCAGCGTTCGAGCGGGGGACTACGAGCAGTACTTC. It codes for CASSVRAGDYEQYF. The chain employs TRBV9 and TRBJ2-7; 8 nucleotides align to TRBD2. V dropped 2 bases and J dropped 3; count of bases not matched to a gene: 4. CDR3 length equals 14 residues. CDR1 is SGDLS, CDR2 YYNGEE, per germline.

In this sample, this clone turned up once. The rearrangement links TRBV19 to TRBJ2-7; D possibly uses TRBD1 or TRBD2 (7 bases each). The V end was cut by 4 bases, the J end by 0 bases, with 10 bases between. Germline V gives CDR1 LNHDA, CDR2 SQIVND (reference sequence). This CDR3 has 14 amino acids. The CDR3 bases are TGTGCCAGTAGTAAGCGGGACAGCTCCTACGAGCAGTACTTC. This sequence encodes CASSKRDSSYEQYF.

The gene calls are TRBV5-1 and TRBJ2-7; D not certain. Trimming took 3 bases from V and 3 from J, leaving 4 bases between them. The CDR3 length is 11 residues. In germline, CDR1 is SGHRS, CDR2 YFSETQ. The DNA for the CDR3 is TGCGCCAGCAGCTCTGACTACGAGCAGTACTTC. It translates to CASSSDYEQYF.

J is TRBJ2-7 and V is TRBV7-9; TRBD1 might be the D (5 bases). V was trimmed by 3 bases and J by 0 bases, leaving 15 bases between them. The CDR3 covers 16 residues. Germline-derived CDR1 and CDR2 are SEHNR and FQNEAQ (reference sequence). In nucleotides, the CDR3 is TGTGCCAGCAGCTTCAGTGCAGGGCAAAGCTCCTACGAGCAGTACTTC. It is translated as CASSFSAGQSSYEQYF.

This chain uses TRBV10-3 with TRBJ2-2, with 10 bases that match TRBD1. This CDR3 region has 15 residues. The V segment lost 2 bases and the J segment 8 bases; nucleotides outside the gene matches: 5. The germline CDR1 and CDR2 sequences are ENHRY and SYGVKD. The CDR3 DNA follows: TGTGCCATCAGTGAGCAGGACAGGGGGGCGGGGGAGCTGTTTTTT. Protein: CAISEQDRGAGELFF.

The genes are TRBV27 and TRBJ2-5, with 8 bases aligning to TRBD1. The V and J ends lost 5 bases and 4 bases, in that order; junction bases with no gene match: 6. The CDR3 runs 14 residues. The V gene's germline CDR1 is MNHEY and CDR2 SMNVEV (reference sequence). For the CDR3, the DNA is TGTGCCAGCAGTCCAGGACAGGGATTAGAGACCCAGTACTTC. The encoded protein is CASSPGQGLETQYF.

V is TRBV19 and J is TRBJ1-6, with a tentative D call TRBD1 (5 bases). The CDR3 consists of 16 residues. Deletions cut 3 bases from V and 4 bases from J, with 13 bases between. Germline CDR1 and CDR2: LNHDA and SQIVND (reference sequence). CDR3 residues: CASSMLGTVYNSPLHF. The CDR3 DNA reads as TGTGCCAGTAGTATGCTCGGGACGGTTTATAATTCACCCCTCCACTTT.

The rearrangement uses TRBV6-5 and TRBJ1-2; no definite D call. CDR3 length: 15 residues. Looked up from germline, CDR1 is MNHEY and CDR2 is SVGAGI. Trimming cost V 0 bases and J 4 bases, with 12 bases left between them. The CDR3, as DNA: TGTGCCAGCAGTTACTCTCCCGGACGGAGCTATGGCTACACCTTC. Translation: CASSYSPGRSYGYTF.

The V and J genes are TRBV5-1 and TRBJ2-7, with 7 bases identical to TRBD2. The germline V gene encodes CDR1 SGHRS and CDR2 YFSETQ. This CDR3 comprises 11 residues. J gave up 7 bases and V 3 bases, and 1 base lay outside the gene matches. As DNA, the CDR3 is TGCGCCAGCAGCTCGGGGGGAGAGCAGTACTTC. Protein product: CASSSGGEQYF.

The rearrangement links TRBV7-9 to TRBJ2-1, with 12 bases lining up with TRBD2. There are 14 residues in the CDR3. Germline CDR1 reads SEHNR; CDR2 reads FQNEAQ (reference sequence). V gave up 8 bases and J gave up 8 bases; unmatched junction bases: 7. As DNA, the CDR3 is TGTGCCAGCGCACTAGCGGGGGGCCTGGATGAGCAGTTCTTC. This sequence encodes CASALAGGLDEQFF. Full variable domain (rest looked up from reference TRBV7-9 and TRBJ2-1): DTGVSQNPRHKITKRGQNVTFRCDPISEHNRLYWYRQTLGQGPEFLTYFQNEAQLEKSRLLSDRFSAERPKGSFSTLEIQRTEQGDSAMYLCASALAGGLDEQFFGPGTRLTVL.

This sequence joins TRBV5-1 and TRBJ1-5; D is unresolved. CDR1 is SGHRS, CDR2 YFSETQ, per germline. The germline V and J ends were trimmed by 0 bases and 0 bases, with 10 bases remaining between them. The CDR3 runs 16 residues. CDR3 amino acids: CASSLGHADSNQPQHF. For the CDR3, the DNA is TGCGCCAGCAGCTTGGGACACGCCGATAGCAATCAGCCCCAGCATTTT.

The CDR3 region is CAWKPPSDTQYF. The CDR3 bases are TGTGCCTGGAAACCCCCGTCTGATACGCAGTATTTT. This chain joins TRBV30 and TRBJ2-3, with D unresolved. V gave up 4 bases and J gave up 6 bases, with 11 bases separating them. The germline CDR1 and CDR2 sequences are GTSNPN and SVGIG (reference sequence). The CDR3 loop spans 12 amino acids.

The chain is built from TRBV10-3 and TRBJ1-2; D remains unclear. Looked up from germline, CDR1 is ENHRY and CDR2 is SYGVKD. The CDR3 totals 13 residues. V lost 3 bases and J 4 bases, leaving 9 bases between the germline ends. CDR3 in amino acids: CAISDFTVYGYTF. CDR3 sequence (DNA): TGTGCCATCAGTGATTTCACCGTCTATGGCTACACCTTC.

Here the CDR3 DNA reads TGTGCCATCAGTGAGGACAGGGCCGGGAGGCCCCAGCATTTT. Amino acid sequence: CAISEDRAGRPQHF. V is TRBV10-3 and J is TRBJ1-5; 7 nucleotides match TRBD1. The CDR3 consists of 14 residues. CDR1 and CDR2 from the germline V gene are ENHRY and SYGVKD. The trim removed 2 bases at V and 9 bases at J, leaving 7 bases unmatched.

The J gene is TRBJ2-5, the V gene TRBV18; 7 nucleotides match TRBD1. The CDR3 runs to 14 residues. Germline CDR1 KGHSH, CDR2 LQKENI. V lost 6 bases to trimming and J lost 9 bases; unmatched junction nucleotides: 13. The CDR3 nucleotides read TGTGCCAGCTCGCCCCAAGGACAGGACCGGGCCCAGTACTTC. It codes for CASSPQGQDRAQYF.

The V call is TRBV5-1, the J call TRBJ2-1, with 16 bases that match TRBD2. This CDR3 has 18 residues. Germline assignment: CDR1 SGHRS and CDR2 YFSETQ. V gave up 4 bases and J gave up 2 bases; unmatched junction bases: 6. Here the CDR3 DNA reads TGCGCCAGCAGCCCGGGACTAGCGGGGGGGGTACCCTACAATGAGCAGTTCTTC. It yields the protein CASSPGLAGGVPYNEQFF. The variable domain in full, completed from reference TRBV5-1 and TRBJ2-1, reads KAGVTQTPRYLIKTRGQQVTLSCSPISGHRSVSWYQQTPGQGLQFLFEYFSETQRNKGNFPGRFSGRQFSNSRSEMNVSTLELGDSALYLCASSPGLAGGVPYNEQFFGPGTRLTVL.

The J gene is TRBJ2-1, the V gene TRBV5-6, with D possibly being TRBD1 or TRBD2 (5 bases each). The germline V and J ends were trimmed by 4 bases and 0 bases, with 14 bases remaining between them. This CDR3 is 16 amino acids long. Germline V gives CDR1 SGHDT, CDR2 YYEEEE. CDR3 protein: CASSKGRGSSYNEQFF. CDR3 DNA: TGTGCCAGCAGCAAGGGACGGGGCAGCTCCTACAATGAGCAGTTCTTC. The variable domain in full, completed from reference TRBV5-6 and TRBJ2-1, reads DAGVTQSPTHLIKTRGQQVTLRCSPKSGHDTVSWYQQALGQGPQFIFQYYEEEERQRGNFPDRFSGHQFPNYSSELNVNALLLGDSALYLCASSKGRGSSYNEQFFGPGTRLTVL.

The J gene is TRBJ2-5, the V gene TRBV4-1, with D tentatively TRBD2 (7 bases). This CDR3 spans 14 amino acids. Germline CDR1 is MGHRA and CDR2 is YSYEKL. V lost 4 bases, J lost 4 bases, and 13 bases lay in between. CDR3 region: CASSPAGHSETQYF. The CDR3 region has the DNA TGCGCCAGCAGCCCAGCGGGACATTCAGAGACCCAGTACTTC.

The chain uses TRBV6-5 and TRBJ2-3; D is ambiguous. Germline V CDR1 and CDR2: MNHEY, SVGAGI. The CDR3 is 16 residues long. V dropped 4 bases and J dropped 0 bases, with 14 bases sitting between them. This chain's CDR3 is CASSSDPRISTDTQYF. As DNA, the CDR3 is TGTGCCAGCAGTTCCGACCCGCGGATTAGCACAGATACGCAGTATTTT.

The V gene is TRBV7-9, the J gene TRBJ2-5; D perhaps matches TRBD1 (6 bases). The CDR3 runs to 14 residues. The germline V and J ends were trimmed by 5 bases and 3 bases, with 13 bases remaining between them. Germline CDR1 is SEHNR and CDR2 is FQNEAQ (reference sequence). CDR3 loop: CASSPYREEETQYF. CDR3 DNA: TGTGCCAGCAGCCCGTACAGGGAAGAAGAGACCCAGTACTTC.

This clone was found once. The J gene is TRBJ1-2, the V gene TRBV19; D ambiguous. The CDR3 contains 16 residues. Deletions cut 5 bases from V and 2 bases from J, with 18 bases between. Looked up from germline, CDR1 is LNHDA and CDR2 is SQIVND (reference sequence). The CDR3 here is CASSWGRRTFNYGYTF. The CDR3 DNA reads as TGTGCCAGTAGTTGGGGTCGCAGGACGTTCAACTATGGCTACACCTTC.

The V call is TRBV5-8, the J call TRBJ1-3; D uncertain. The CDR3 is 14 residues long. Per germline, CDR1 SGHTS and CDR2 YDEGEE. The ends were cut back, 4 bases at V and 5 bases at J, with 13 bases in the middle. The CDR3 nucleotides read TGTGCCAGCAGCCCTAGGACTCTAAGAAACACCATATATTTT. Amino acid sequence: CASSPRTLRNTIYF. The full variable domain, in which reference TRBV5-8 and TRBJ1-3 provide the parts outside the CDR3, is EAGVTQSPTHLIKTRGQQATLRCSPISGHTSVYWYQQALGLGLQFLLWYDEGEERNRGNFPPRFSGRQFPNYSSELNVNALELEDSALYLCASSPRTLRNTIYFGEGSWLTVV.

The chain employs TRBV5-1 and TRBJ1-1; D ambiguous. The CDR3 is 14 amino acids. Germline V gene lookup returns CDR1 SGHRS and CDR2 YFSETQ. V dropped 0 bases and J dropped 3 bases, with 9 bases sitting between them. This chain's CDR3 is CASSLGVTDTEAFF. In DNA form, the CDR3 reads TGCGCCAGCAGCTTGGGTGTTACGGACACTGAAGCTTTCTTT.